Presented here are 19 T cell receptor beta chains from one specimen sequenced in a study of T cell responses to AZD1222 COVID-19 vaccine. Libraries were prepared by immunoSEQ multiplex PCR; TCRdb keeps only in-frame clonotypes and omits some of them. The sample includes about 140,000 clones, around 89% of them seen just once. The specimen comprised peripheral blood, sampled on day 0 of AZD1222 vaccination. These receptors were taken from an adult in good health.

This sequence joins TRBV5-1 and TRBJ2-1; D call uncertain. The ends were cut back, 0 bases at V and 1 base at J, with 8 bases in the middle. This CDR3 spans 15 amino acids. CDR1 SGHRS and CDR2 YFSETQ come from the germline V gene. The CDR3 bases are TGCGCCAGCAGCTTGGGGGCGGCGTCCTACAATGAGCAGTTCTTC. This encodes CASSLGAASYNEQFF.

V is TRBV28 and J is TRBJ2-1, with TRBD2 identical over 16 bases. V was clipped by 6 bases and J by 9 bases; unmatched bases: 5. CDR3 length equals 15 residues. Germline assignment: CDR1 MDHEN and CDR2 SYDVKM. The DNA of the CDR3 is TGTGCCAGCAGGGGGACTAGCGGGAGGGCCACTGAGCAGTTCTTC. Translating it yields CASRGTSGRATEQFF.

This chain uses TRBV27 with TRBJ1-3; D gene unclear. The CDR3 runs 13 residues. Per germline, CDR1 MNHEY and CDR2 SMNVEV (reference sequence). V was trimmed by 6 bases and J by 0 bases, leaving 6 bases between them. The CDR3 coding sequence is TGTGCCAGCAGGGCCTTCTCTGGAAACACCATATATTTT. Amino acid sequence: CASRAFSGNTIYF.

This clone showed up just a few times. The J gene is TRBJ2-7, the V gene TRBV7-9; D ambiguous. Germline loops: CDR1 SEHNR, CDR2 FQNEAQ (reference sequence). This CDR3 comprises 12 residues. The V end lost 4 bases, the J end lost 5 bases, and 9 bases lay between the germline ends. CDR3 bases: TGTGCCAGCAGCTCCATAGGGAACGAGCAGTACTTC. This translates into CASSSIGNEQYF.

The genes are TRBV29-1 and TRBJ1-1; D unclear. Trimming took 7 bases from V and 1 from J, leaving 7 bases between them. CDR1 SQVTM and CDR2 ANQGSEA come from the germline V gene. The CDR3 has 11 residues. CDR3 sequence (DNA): TGCAGCGCGGGCTCGAACACTGAAGCTTTCTTT. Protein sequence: CSAGSNTEAFF.

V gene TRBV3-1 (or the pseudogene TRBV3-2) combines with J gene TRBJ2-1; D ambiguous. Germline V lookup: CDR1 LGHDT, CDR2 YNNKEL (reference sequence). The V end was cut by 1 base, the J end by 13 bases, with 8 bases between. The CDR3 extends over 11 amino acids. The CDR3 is CASSQGQIQFF. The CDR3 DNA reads TGTGCCAGCAGCCAAGGGCAGATCCAGTTCTTC.

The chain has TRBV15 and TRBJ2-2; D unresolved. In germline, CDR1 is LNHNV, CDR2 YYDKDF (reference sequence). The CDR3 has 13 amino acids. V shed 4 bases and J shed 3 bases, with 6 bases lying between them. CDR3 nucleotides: TGTGCCACCAGCATCTTGGACACCGGGGAGCTGTTTTTT. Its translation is CATSILDTGELFF.

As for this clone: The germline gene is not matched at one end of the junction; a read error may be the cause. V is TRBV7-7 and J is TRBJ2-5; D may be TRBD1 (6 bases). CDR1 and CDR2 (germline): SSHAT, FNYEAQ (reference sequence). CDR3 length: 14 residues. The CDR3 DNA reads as TGTGCTAGCAGCTTAGGGACACTCCAAGAGACCCAGTACTTC. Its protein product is CASSLGTLQETQYF.

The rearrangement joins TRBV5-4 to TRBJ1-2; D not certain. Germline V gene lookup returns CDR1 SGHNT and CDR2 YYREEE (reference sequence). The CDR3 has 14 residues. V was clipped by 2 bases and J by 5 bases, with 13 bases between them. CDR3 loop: CASSFTGAGYGYTF. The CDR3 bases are TGTGCCAGCAGCTTCACGGGCGCGGGGTATGGCTACACCTTC. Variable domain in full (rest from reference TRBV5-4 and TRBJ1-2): ETGVTQSPTHLIKTRGQQVTLRCSSQSGHNTVSWYQQALGQGPQFIFQYYREEENGRGNFPPRFSGLQFPNYSSELNVNALELDDSALYLCASSFTGAGYGYTFGSGTRLTVV.

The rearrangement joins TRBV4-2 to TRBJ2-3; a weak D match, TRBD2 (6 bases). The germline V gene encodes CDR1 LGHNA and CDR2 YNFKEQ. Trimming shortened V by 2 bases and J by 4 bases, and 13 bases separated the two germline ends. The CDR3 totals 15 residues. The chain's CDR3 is CASSQQRLEADTQYF. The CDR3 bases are TGTGCCAGCAGCCAACAACGACTAGAGGCAGATACGCAGTATTTT.

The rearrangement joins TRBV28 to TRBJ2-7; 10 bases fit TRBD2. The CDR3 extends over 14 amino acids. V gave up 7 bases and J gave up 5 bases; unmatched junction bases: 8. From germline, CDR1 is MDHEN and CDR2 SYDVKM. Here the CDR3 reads CASTEAGLADEQYF. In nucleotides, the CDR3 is TGTGCCAGCACCGAAGCCGGACTAGCGGACGAGCAGTACTTC.

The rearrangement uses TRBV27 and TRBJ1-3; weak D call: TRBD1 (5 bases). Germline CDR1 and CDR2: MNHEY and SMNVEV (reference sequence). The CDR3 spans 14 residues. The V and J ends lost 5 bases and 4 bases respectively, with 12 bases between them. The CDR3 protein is CASSTQGTGNTIYF. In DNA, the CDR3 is TGTGCCAGCAGTACCCAGGGTACCGGAAACACCATATATTTT.

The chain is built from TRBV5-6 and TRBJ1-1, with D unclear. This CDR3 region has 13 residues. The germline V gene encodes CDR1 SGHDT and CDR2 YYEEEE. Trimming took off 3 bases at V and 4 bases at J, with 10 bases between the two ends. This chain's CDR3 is CASSYGVGTEAFF. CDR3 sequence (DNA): TGTGCCAGCAGCTACGGGGTCGGCACTGAAGCTTTCTTT.

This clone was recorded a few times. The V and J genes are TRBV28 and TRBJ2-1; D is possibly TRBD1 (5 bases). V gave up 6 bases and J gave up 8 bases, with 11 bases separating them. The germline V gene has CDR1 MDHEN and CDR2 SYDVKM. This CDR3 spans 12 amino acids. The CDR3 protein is CASSPRQHEQFF. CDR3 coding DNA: TGTGCCAGCAGCCCCCGACAGCATGAGCAGTTCTTC.

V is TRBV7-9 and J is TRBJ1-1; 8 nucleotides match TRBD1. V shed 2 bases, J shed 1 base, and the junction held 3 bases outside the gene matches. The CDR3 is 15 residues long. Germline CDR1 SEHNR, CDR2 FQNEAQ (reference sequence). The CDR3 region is CASSLQGARNTEAFF. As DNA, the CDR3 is TGTGCCAGCAGCTTACAGGGGGCAAGGAACACTGAAGCTTTCTTT.

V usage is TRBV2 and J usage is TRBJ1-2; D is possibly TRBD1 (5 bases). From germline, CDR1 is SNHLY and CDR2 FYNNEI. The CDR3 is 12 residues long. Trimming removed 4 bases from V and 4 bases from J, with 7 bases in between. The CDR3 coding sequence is TGTGCCAGCAGTGCCCAGGGCTATGGCTACACCTTC. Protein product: CASSAQGYGYTF.

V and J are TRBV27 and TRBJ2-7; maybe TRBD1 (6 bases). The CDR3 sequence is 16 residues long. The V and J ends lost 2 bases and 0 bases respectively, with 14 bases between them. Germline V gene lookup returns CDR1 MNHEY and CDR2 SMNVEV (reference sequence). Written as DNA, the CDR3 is TGTGCCAGCAGTTTAAGAGGGGGAGCCAGCTCCTACGAGCAGTACTTC. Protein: CASSLRGGASSYEQYF.

The CDR3 here is CASSYSREKLFF. CDR3 DNA: TGTGCCAGCAGTTACTCAAGGGAAAAACTGTTTTTT. This chain joins TRBV6-6 and TRBJ1-4; D remains unclear. The CDR3 has 12 residues. Germline V lookup: CDR1 MNHNY, CDR2 SVGAGI (reference sequence). V lost 0 bases and J 8 bases, leaving 4 bases between the germline ends.

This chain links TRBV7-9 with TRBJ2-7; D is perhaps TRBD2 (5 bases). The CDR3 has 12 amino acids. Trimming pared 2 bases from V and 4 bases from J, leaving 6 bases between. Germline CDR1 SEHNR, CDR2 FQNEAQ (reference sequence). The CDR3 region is CASSLTGYEQYF. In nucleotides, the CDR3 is TGTGCCAGCAGCTTAACGGGATACGAGCAGTACTTC. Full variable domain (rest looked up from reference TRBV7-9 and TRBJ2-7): DTGVSQNPRHKITKRGQNVTFRCDPISEHNRLYWYRQTLGQGPEFLTYFQNEAQLEKSRLLSDRFSAERPKGSFSTLEIQRTEQGDSAMYLCASSLTGYEQYFGPGTRLTVT.